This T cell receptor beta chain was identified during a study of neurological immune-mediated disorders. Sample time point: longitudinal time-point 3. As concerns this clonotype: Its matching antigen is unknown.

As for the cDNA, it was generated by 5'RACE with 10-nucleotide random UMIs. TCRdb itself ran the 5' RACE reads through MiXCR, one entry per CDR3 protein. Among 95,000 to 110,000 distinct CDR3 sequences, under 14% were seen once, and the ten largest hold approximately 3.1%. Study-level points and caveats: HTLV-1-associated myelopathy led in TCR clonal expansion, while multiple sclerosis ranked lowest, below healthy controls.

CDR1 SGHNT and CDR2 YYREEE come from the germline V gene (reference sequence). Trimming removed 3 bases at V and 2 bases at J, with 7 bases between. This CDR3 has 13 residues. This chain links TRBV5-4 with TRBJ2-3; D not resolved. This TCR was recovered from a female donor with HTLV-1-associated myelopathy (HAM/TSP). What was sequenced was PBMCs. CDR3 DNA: TGTGCCAGCAGCTCGATTTACACAGATACGCAGTATTTT. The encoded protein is CASSSIYTDTQYF.